This TCR beta chain was recovered during a study of beta chain features in type 1 diabetes. Turning to the study itself: Sorted cell examination encompassed 85 million to 140 million cells across all samples. Study-wide results and caveats: Fewer junction insertions and more nucleotide deletions appeared in type 1 diabetes patients.

Expressed TCRB transcripts were sequenced, since all the RNA that had been isolated was reverse transcribed. Using immunoSEQ multiplex PCR, the repertoire was profiled, and TCRdb retains in-frame clones only, with some absent. The sample contains 250,000 to 350,000 clones, 14% of which appear only once. V was shortened by 8 bases and J by 2 bases, with 13 bases between the two germline ends. This CDR3 is built from 14 residues. Germline V gene sequence: CDR1 SGHRS, CDR2 YFSETQ. This clone was recorded at least ten times. Antigen specificity is unknown. This rearrangement joins TRBV5-1 to TRBJ2-2, with D uncertain. The receptor was derived from a man aged 30 to 39 in good health. Sequenced input: central memory CD4+ T cells from blood. In nucleotides, the CDR3 is TGCGCCAGTGGCCTTCACCAAAACACCGGGGAGCTGTTTTTT. Its translation is CASGLHQNTGELFF.